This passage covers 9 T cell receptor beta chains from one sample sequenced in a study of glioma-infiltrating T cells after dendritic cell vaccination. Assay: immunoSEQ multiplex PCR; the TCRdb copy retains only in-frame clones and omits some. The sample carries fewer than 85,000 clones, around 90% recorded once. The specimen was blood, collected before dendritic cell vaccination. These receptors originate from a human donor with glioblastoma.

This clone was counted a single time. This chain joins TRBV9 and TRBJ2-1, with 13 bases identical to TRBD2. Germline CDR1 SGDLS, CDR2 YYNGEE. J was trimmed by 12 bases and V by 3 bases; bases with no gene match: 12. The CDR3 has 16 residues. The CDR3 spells CASSAGTSGRAGGQFF. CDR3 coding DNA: TGTGCCAGCAGCGCCGGAACTAGCGGGAGGGCCGGGGGGCAGTTCTTC.

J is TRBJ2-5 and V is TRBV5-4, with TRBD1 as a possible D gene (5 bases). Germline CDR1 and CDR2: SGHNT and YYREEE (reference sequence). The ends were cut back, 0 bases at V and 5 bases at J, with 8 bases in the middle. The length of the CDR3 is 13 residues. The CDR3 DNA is TGTGCCAGCAGCTTGGGGGGCTGGGAGACCCAGTACTTC. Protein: CASSLGGWETQYF.

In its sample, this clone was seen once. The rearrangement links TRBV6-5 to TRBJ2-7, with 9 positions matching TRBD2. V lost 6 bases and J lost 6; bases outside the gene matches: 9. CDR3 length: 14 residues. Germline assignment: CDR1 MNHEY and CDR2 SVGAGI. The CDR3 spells CASRAPGLAGEQYF. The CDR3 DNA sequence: TGTGCCAGCAGAGCACCGGGACTAGCCGGCGAGCAGTACTTC.

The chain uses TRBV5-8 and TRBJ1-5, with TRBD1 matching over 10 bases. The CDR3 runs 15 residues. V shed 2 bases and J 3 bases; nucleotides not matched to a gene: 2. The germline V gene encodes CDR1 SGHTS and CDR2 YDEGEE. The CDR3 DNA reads TGTGCCAGCAGCTTCGGACAGGGGGACAATCAGCCCCAGCATTTT. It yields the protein CASSFGQGDNQPQHF.

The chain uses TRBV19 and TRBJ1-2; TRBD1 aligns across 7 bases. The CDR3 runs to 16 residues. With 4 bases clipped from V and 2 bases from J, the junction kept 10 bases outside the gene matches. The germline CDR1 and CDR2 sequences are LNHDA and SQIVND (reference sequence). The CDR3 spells CASSTLSGTANYGYTF. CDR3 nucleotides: TGTGCCAGTAGTACCCTTTCCGGGACAGCAAACTATGGCTACACCTTC. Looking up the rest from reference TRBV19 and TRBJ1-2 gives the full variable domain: DGGITQSPKYLFRKEGQNVTLSCEQNLNHDAMYWYRQDPGQGLRLIYYSQIVNDFQKGDIAEGYSVSREKKESFPLTVTSAQKNPTAFYLCASSTLSGTANYGYTFGSGTRLTVV.

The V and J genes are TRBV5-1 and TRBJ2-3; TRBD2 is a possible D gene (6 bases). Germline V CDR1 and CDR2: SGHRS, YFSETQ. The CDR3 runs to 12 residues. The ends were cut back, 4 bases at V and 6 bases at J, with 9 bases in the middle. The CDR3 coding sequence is TGCGCCAGCAGCCGGGACTTTGATACGCAGTATTTT. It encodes CASSRDFDTQYF.

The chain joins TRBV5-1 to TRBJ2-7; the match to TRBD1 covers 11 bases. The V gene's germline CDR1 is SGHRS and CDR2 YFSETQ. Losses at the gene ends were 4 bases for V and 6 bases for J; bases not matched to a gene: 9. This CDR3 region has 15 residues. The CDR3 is CASSQTGTGGFEQYF. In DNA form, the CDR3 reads TGCGCCAGCAGCCAAACCGGGACAGGGGGATTCGAGCAGTACTTC.

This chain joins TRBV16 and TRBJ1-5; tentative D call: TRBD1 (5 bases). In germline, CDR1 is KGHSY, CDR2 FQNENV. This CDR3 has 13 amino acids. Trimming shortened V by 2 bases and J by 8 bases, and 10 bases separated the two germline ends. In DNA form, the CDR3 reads TGTGCCAGCAGCCAACAAGAGACAGAGCCCCAGCATTTT. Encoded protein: CASSQQETEPQHF.

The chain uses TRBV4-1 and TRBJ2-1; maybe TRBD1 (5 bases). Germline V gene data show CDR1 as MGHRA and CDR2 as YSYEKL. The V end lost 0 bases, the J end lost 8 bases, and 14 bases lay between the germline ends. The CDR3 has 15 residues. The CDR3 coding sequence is TGCGCCAGCAGCCAAGAGAAGTGGAAAGGGGATGAGCAGTTCTTC. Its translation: CASSQEKWKGDEQFF.